This paragraph reports one T cell receptor beta chain. This specimen belongs to a study of identical twins. Looked up from germline, CDR1 is MRHNA and CDR2 is SNTAGT. V trimming: 3 bases; J trimming: 6 bases; junction bases outside the gene matches: 5. The CDR3 is 16 residues long. TCRdb independently ran MiXCR on the 5' RACE reads; one entry per CDR3 protein. The sample lists around 480,000 distinct CDR3 sequences; approximately 15% were seen once. These records were also assigned to another study, of yellow fever vaccine responses in identical twins.

This receptor was obtained from a young woman in good health. The sample consisted of CD4+ T cells sorted from blood. The chain is built from TRBV6-4 and TRBJ2-2, with 12 bases identical to TRBD1. Here the CDR3 DNA reads TGTGCCAGCAGTGAATCGGGACAGGGGGCTCCCGGGGAGCTGTTTTTT. It is translated as CASSESGQGAPGELFF.